The subject of this entry is one T cell receptor (beta chain). The antigen remains unidentified. The J segment lost 2 bases and the V segment lost 4 bases, leaving 8 bases of the junction unmatched. This CDR3 is built from 15 residues. Germline V CDR1 and CDR2: SGHDT, YYEEEE. This record belongs to a study of cytomegalovirus exposure and HLA in healthy donors. PCR involved 60 Vbeta and 13 Jbeta primers. Authors' data handling: In a later analysis, the count reached approximately 80 million unique TCR beta chains, with around 11 million shared. The assay was immunoSEQ multiplex PCR, and TCRdb's table has in-frame clones only and misses some. The V and J calls and the clone size are those of that table, but D and trimming were determined from the DNA. The data hold about 69,000 clones, with approximately 70% observed a single time. Study-wide results and limits: Prior analysis indicated that the majority of TCR beta V segments exhibited productivity approximately 90% or approximately 30% of the time. By a later analysis, the bulk of CMV-associated TCR beta chains appeared HLA-restricted. When a later analysis was performed, an Asian-associated ancestry cluster reportedly had fewer N-insertions than the approximately 680-donor mean.

The chain recombines TRBV5-6 with TRBJ2-7, with TRBD1 matching 8 bases. The specimen sequenced was PBMCs. This clonotype was obtained from a male donor in good health and CMV-seropositive. CDR3 DNA: TGTGCCAGCAGCCGGATCAACAGGGGGGCCTACGAGCAGTACTTC. It translates to CASSRINRGAYEQYF.